What follows are 3 T cell receptor beta chains derived from one specimen sequenced in a study of T cell responses to AZD1222 COVID-19 vaccine. The data were produced by immunoSEQ multiplex PCR, yet TCRdb's version contains in-frame clones alone and is incomplete. The sample holds about 150,000 clones, around 90% seen once. The sequences come from peripheral blood, collected on day 0 of AZD1222 vaccination. The receptors stem from an adult in good health.

The chain couples TRBV7-2 to TRBJ1-1; no clear D gene. Trimming stripped 0 bases from V and 5 bases from J, with 10 bases between. This CDR3 spans 14 amino acids. The germline V gene has CDR1 SGHTA and CDR2 FQGNSA. The CDR3 DNA sequence: TGTGCCAGCAGCTTAGCGGGTTATAGGACTGAAGCTTTCTTT. It codes for CASSLAGYRTEAFF. The variable domain in full, completed from reference TRBV7-2 and TRBJ1-1, reads GAGVSQSPSNKVTEKGKDVELRCDPISGHTALYWYRQSLGQGLEFLIYFQGNSAPDKSGLPSDRFSAERTGGSVSTLTIQRTQQEDSAVYLCASSLAGYRTEAFFGQGTRLTVV.

V usage is TRBV6-5 and J usage is TRBJ1-5; 8 bases fit TRBD1. This CDR3 comprises 16 residues. From germline, CDR1 is MNHEY and CDR2 SVGAGI. V shed 4 bases, J shed 5 bases, and the junction held 10 bases outside the gene matches. The CDR3 DNA follows: TGTGCCAGCAGTTCAGCAGGCGGACAGGGACATCAGCCCCAGCATTTT. It translates to CASSSAGGQGHQPQHF.

The CDR3 reads CASSISGGSGTEAFF. CDR3 coding DNA: TGTGCCAGTAGTATCTCCGGGGGAAGTGGCACTGAAGCTTTCTTT. V usage is TRBV19 and J usage is TRBJ1-1, with a weak D call TRBD1 (5 bases). The V end was cut by 3 bases, the J end by 4 bases, with 15 bases between. CDR3 size: 15 residues. Germline CDR1 LNHDA, CDR2 SQIVND (reference sequence).